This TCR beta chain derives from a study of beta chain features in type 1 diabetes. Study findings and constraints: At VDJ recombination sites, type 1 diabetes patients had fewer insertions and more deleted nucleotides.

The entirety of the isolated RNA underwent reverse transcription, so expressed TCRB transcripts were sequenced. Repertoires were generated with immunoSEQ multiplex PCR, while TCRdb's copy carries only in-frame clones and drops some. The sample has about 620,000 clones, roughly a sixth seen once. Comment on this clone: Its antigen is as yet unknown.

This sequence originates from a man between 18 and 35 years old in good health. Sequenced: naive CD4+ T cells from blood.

The CDR3 DNA follows: TGTGCCAGCAGAACGGGACCATGGAACGAAGCTTTCTTT. Translating it yields CASRTGPWNEAFF. This chain connects TRBV6-5 to TRBJ1-1; TRBD1 might be the D (5 bases). The CDR3 runs to 13 residues. Deletions cut 6 bases from V and 8 bases from J, with 16 bases between. The germline V gene has CDR1 MNHEY and CDR2 SVGAGI.